The T cell receptor (beta chain) under discussion was sequenced for a study of cytomegalovirus exposure and HLA in healthy donors. CDR3 length: 15 residues. The germline V gene has CDR1 WNHNN and CDR2 SYGVQD (reference sequence). V lost 3 bases to trimming and J lost 7 bases; unmatched junction nucleotides: 4. The primer mix had 60 Vbeta and 13 Jbeta primers. Produced via immunoSEQ multiplex PCR; TCRdb's table is partial and in-frame only. The sample has roughly 110,000 clones, roughly 80% seen once. Sequencing input: PBMCs. The source is a man aged 50-60 years in good health and CMV-seronegative. This sequence joins TRBV10-1 and TRBJ2-2, with 11 bases lining up with TRBD2. CDR3 sequence: CASSETSGGVGELFF. The CDR3 DNA sequence: TGCGCCAGCAGTGAAACTAGCGGGGGCGTCGGGGAGCTGTTTTTT.